These 21 T cell receptor beta chains originate from one sample sequenced in a study of shared clonotypes between healthy human individuals. Assay used: immunoSEQ multiplex PCR; TCRdb lists only in-frame clones, some missing. The sample lists millions of clones; around nine tenths were seen once. Sequencing input: naive CD4+ T cells sorted from blood. The sample's subset: CD45RA+ positively selected. The receptors were gathered from a man in his late teens or twenties in good health.

This rearrangement joins TRBV5-8 to TRBJ2-5; possibly TRBD2 for D (5 bases). Deletions cut 4 bases from V and 4 bases from J, with 14 bases between. This CDR3 region has 14 residues. Germline-derived CDR1 and CDR2 are SGHTS and YDEGEE. In DNA, the CDR3 is TGTGCCAGCAGCACTACTAGATCGGGAGAGACCCAGTACTTC. Translating gives CASSTTRSGETQYF.

This clone came up a few times. The CDR3 bases are TGTGCCAGTAGTATTCCCGACAGGGTCACTGAAGCTTTCTTT. It specifies CASSIPDRVTEAFF. The chain combines TRBV19 with TRBJ1-1; TRBD1 matches 7 bases. CDR1 LNHDA and CDR2 SQIVND come from the germline V gene (reference sequence). The V gene end was trimmed by 3 bases and the J gene end by 4 bases; junction bases not matched to a gene: 5. This CDR3 spans 14 amino acids.

The chain has TRBV28 and TRBJ1-6; D is ambiguous. The CDR3 has 13 residues. Germline assignment: CDR1 MDHEN and CDR2 SYDVKM. V lost 6 bases and J 0 bases, leaving 3 bases between the germline ends. CDR3 residues: CASRTSYNSPLHF. The CDR3 DNA follows: TGTGCCAGCAGGACCTCCTATAATTCACCCCTCCACTTT. The whole variable domain, filled in from reference TRBV28 and TRBJ1-6, reads DVKVTQSSRYLVKRTGEKVFLECVQDMDHENMFWYRQDPGLGLRLIYFSYDVKMKEKGDIPEGYSVSREKKERFSLILESASTNQTSMYLCASRTSYNSPLHFGNGTRLTVT.

This chain uses TRBV11-2 with TRBJ2-7; possibly TRBD2 for D (6 bases). CDR3 length: 16 residues. From germline, CDR1 is SGHAT and CDR2 FQNNGV. Trimming left V 1 base short and J 7 bases short, with 20 bases between. The CDR3 nucleotides are TGTGCCAGCAGCTTAGGCGGCGGGGTCCCCTTCGGTGAGCAGTACTTC. It yields the protein CASSLGGGVPFGEQYF.

J is TRBJ2-7 and V is TRBV4-3; 9 positions agree with TRBD1. CDR1 and CDR2 from the germline V gene are LGHNA and YSLEER. This CDR3 comprises 15 residues. The junction had 6 bases not matched to a gene; V was cut back by 4 bases and J by 2 bases. The CDR3 DNA reads as TGCGCCAGCAGCCGCGGAAGACAGGGGGCCTACGAGCAGTACTTC. It specifies CASSRGRQGAYEQYF.

A word on this clone: Additional DNA sequences in this sample encode the identical CDR3. This chain links TRBV11-2 with TRBJ2-1; 9 bases are shared with TRBD1. The V and J ends lost 3 bases and 7 bases, in that order; junction bases with no gene match: 1. This CDR3 is built from 13 residues. CDR1 and CDR2 from the germline V gene are SGHAT and FQNNGV. In DNA form, the CDR3 reads TGTGCCAGCAGCTTGGACAGGGGTAATGAGCAGTTCTTC. This codes for CASSLDRGNEQFF.

Here the CDR3 reads CASSQDWGARDTQYF. CDR3 coding DNA: TGTGCCAGCAGCCAAGATTGGGGGGCCAGAGATACGCAGTATTTT. The chain uses TRBV4-2 and TRBJ2-3; D possibly uses TRBD1 or TRBD2 (6 bases each). V was pared by 0 bases and J by 5 bases, with 12 bases between. Germline values: CDR1 LGHNA, CDR2 YNFKEQ. There are 15 residues in the CDR3.

This clone showed up just a few times. V gene TRBV6-6 combines with J gene TRBJ2-7; D gene ambiguous. Germline loops: CDR1 MNHNY, CDR2 SVGAGI (reference sequence). The germline V and J ends were trimmed by 4 bases and 6 bases, with 7 bases remaining between them. CDR3 length: 11 amino acids. CDR3 sequence: CASSSLIEQYF. CDR3 sequence (DNA): TGTGCCAGCAGTTCCCTGATCGAGCAGTACTTC.

J is TRBJ1-3 and V is TRBV28; the D is unclear. This CDR3 is 15 amino acids long. Trimming removed 5 bases from V and 7 bases from J, with 18 bases in between. CDR1 and CDR2 (germline): MDHEN, SYDVKM. The CDR3: CASSLPGIKRNTIYF. CDR3 nucleotides: TGTGCCAGCAGTCTCCCGGGGATAAAGAGGAACACCATATATTTT. The full variable domain, rest sourced from reference TRBV28 and TRBJ1-3, is DVKVTQSSRYLVKRTGEKVFLECVQDMDHENMFWYRQDPGLGLRLIYFSYDVKMKEKGDIPEGYSVSREKKERFSLILESASTNQTSMYLCASSLPGIKRNTIYFGEGSWLTVV.

The V and J genes are TRBV14 and TRBJ2-1; D is possibly TRBD2 (6 bases). V lost 0 bases and J lost 0, with 15 bases in between. The CDR3 consists of 18 residues. CDR1 and CDR2 (germline): SGHDN, FVKESK. The CDR3 loop is CASSQDPGLRSSYNEQFF. CDR3 sequence (DNA): TGTGCCAGCAGCCAAGACCCGGGACTTCGAAGCTCCTACAATGAGCAGTTCTTC.

V and J are TRBV18 and TRBJ2-3; 13 nucleotides match TRBD2. V lost 6 bases, J lost 3 bases, and 6 bases stayed unmatched. Germline V gene lookup returns CDR1 KGHSH and CDR2 LQKENI. This CDR3 has 16 residues. Here the CDR3 reads CASSRTSGSETDTQYF. DNA for the CDR3: TGTGCCAGCTCGCGGACTAGCGGGAGTGAGACAGATACGCAGTATTTT.

The rearrangement uses TRBV6-1 and TRBJ2-1; 10 nucleotides agree with TRBD1. V lost 4 bases to trimming and J lost 1 base; unmatched junction nucleotides: 4. The CDR3 is made up of 16 amino acids. Germline lookup yields CDR1 MNHNS and CDR2 SASEGT. Here the CDR3 reads CASSGTGGGSYNEQFF. As DNA, the CDR3 is TGTGCCAGCAGTGGGACAGGGGGTGGGTCCTACAATGAGCAGTTCTTC.

J is TRBJ1-2 and V is TRBV6-5; D call uncertain. The CDR3 covers 12 residues. V was trimmed by 7 bases and J by 2 bases, leaving 8 bases between them. Germline V gives CDR1 MNHEY, CDR2 SVGAGI. This chain's CDR3 is CASKTGNYGYTF. The CDR3 DNA follows: TGTGCCAGCAAGACGGGGAACTATGGCTACACCTTC.

V gene TRBV30 combines with J gene TRBJ2-7; D is undetermined. CDR3 length equals 11 residues. CDR1 and CDR2 from the germline V gene are GTSNPN and SVGIG (reference sequence). Trimming shortened V by 0 bases and J by 7 bases, and 7 bases separated the two germline ends. The CDR3 coding sequence is TGTGCCTGGAGTGTACCTGGGGAGCAGTACTTC. It codes for CAWSVPGEQYF.

Remarks on this clone: Other DNA sequences from this sample encode an identical CDR3 as well. The chain links TRBV6-5 to TRBJ1-6, with 9 bases fitting TRBD1. J gave up 3 bases and V 6 bases, and 0 bases lay outside the gene matches. CDR1 is MNHEY, CDR2 SVGAGI, per germline. The CDR3 has 14 amino acids. CDR3 coding DNA: TGTGCCAGCAGGGGACAGGGCTATAATTCACCCCTCCACTTT. Translating it yields CASRGQGYNSPLHF.

Comments on this clone: The identical CDR3 is also encoded by other nucleotide sequences in the sample. The J gene is TRBJ1-5, the V gene TRBV10-2; D remains unclear. Germline loops: CDR1 WSHSY, CDR2 SAAADI. The V end lost 6 bases, the J end lost 0 bases, and 9 bases lay between the germline ends. The CDR3 totals 14 residues. The CDR3 protein is CASRGGLSNQPQHF. CDR3 DNA sequence: TGCGCCAGCAGGGGTGGTCTTAGCAATCAGCCCCAGCATTTT.

The rearrangement joins TRBV7-2 to TRBJ1-6; TRBD1 is a possible D gene (6 bases). Trimming took 6 bases from V and 5 from J, leaving 11 bases between them. CDR1 is SGHTA, CDR2 FQGNSA, per germline. The CDR3 consists of 14 residues. The CDR3 nucleotides are TGTGCCAGCAGAAGACAGGACGATAATTCACCCCTCCACTTT. Protein: CASRRQDDNSPLHF.

The chain recombines TRBV5-1 with TRBJ2-7; tentatively, D is TRBD1 (6 bases). CDR1 SGHRS and CDR2 YFSETQ come from the germline V gene. V dropped 4 bases and J dropped 4 bases, with 12 bases sitting between them. The CDR3 covers 13 residues. The CDR3 DNA follows: TGCGCCAGCAGCACCGGACAGCTATACGAGCAGTACTTC. It encodes CASSTGQLYEQYF.

The chain recombines TRBV30 with TRBJ1-3, with D hard to call. CDR1 is GTSNPN, CDR2 SVGIG, per germline (reference sequence). V lost 5 bases, J lost 4 bases, and 15 bases lay in between. The CDR3 contains 14 residues. CDR3 nucleotides: TGTGCCTGGGCGATGTCGGCCTCCGGAAACACCATATATTTT. Translation gives CAWAMSASGNTIYF.

This chain links TRBV5-1 with TRBJ2-7; 9 nucleotides line up with TRBD2. This CDR3 has 15 amino acids. The J segment lost 6 bases and the V segment lost 6 bases, leaving 13 bases of the junction unmatched. Germline-derived CDR1 and CDR2 are SGHRS and YFSETQ. CDR3 coding DNA: TGCGCCAGCACCTCTTCATTCGGACTAGCGAGCGAGCAGTACTTC. Amino acid sequence: CASTSSFGLASEQYF.

The rearrangement joins TRBV28 to TRBJ2-1; 10 nucleotides align to TRBD1. With V trimmed by 5 bases and J by 5 bases, 6 bases remained unmatched. The germline V gene has CDR1 MDHEN and CDR2 SYDVKM. This CDR3 comprises 15 residues. CDR3 region: CASSDGTGDHNEQFF. The CDR3 nucleotides are TGTGCCAGCAGTGACGGGACAGGGGACCACAATGAGCAGTTCTTC.